Here is one T cell receptor beta chain with its context. The specificity of this receptor is unknown. No clone much larger than this one lies a single base away; base qualities are absent. The V and J ends are trimmed by 5 bases and 3 bases, leaving 14 bases between them. In the germline V gene, CDR1 corresponds to SGHRS and CDR2 to YFSETQ. The CDR3 sequence holds 15 residues, the cysteine and phenylalanine included. Only the CDR3 DNA is retained, 45 bases long and in frame from the first base. The library was made by the immunoSEQ multiplex PCR assay. A mixture of 60 forward primers for TCR Vbeta segments and 13 reverse primers for TCR Jbeta segments was used in the multiplex PCR. A multiplex PCR assay on genomic DNA amplified the CDR3 region of rearranged TCR beta genes. On the Illumina HiSeq System, the amplified TCR beta libraries were sequenced as 87-base-pair reads. The source study handled its data this way. A later analysis counted tens of millions of unique TCR beta chains across the 666 repertoires, and some 12 million of these chains were shared by at least two donors. Raw reads were error-corrected and collapsed into unique sequences with a nearest-neighbor algorithm that merged closely related sequences to remove PCR and sequencing errors. To assign V, D and J gene segments, CDR3 sequences were aligned to IMGT reference sequences. For a sequence to be retained, a match of at least six nucleotides was required to both a V gene segment and a J gene segment. A rearrangement was called productive if the CDR3 had no stop codons and remained in frame with V and J, and every other rearrangement was called non-productive. CDR3 was defined by IMGT convention, running from the second conserved V-encoded cysteine to the conserved J-encoded phenylalanine. The earlier analysis of about 560 of the donors excluded any sequence lacking an unambiguous match to a single V gene segment. An earlier analysis of several hundred of the donors called V segments functional above 56.7% productive rearrangements and segregating when the between-donor standard deviation exceeded 5%. A statistical classification framework was built for diagnosing cytomegalovirus status from the catalog of TCR beta chain sequences. In a later analysis, TCR nucleotide sequences were compared against IMGT/GENE-DB human TR gene sequences so that V and J genes could be assigned. The TCRdist pipeline was used in a later analysis to assign CDR3 sequences and most-parsimonious VDJ recombination scenarios. In a later analysis, every TCR beta chain was defined by the combination of its CDR3 amino acid sequence and its V-gene family, and reads without a unique V-gene family were dropped. As a way to deal with suspected cross-contamination and a sequencing artifact, a later analysis dropped more than 500 nucleotide sequences that were highly shared and had low generation probability. A later analysis calculated a clonal expansion index for each public chain from normalized within-repertoire ranks of inferred template counts. In a later analysis, generation probabilities were computed with a VDJ recombination model fitted to out-of-frame rearrangements, and the resulting probabilities were checked against IGoR. A later analysis scored TCR-TCR, TCR-HLA and TCR-CMV co-occurrence with hypergeometric tests, applying a repertoire-size bias correction to TCR pairs. In a later analysis, false discovery rates were estimated by permuting HLA or CMV assignments 20 times. In a later analysis, co-occurring TCRs were grouped with DBSCAN, and TCRdist sequence similarity was added when clustering was performed within HLA-allele-positive subsets. Repertoires with fewer than 30,000 or more than 120,000 public chains were left out of co-occurrence clustering, as were five repertoires with anomalous nucleotide sharing. As stored in TCRdb, this immuneACCESS dataset retains in-frame rearrangements with V and J assigned. A fraction of the clones does not appear; measured against another copy, unresolved V genes explain less than half of the discrepancy, and the remainder lacks a known reason. V and J calls and clone size are given by that table; D and trimming were obtained from the DNA. The sample table contains approximately 100,000 clones; only one count was recorded for approximately 80% of them. Around 2% of the sample comes from the top ten.

The source of the sample is a study of cytomegalovirus exposure and HLA in healthy donors (TCRdb year 2017). Some background on the complete study: An earlier analysis of some 550 of the donors reported approximately 270 Gb of sequence data and some 120 million unique TCR beta sequences from about 180 million T cells. An early release covering 550 to 650 HLA-typed donors comprised approximately 290 gigabases of sequencing data and around 85 million unique TCR sequences. Of the approximately 400 genotyped donors, more than 75% were placed in the genetic ancestry cluster associated with self-reported Caucasian donors. The study aimed to test whether signatures of past pathogen exposure could be identified by cataloging public T cell receptors. The study used immunosequencing to profile the T cell repertoires of approximately 650 subjects and linked those repertoires to cytomegalovirus serostatus. In addition to the first cohort of hundreds of subjects, a separate validation cohort of approximately 130 different subjects was used. The study combined high-throughput TCR immunosequencing, statistical association of individual TCRs with disease status, and machine learning to predict cytomegalovirus infection status. In a later analysis, previously published TCR beta repertoires from about 670 donors were re-analyzed and high-resolution HLA genotyping was added so that TCR occurrence patterns could be studied. The later analysis used no new phenotypic data to find candidate immune exposures, relying instead on TCR beta sequences and their occurrence across donors. To decide whether each TCR beta V gene segment behaved as functional or pseudogenic, an earlier analysis of fewer than 750 of the donors relied on high-throughput TCR beta sequencing. Alongside the repertoire data, information on donor age, sex, ethnicity and CMV serostatus was compiled. Genome-wide SNP genotypes for about three fifths of the roughly 670 donors were used in a later genetic analysis, which treated that subset as a discovery cohort. All discovery cohort repertoires had been generated using a single sequencing platform. Class I and class II HLA loci were covered by the typing at four-digit resolution. Typing coverage differed by locus: A, B, C, DRB1 and DQB1 were typed in roughly 620-640 donors, DQA1 in about 500, DPA1 in nearly 610, and DPB1 in 450 to 490. Several DR-DQ haplotypes were handled as single units for association and clustering because linkage in the cohort was strong. On average, around 240,000 unique TCR beta nucleotide sequences were sequenced per donor among several hundred genotyped donors of the cohort, with 15% to 20% of those sequences being non-productive.

The study at large found these results: Sequencing depth was assumed to be roughly uniform across donors in the presence/absence analyses, though that assumption may not hold. Broadly in line with IMGT annotations, most TCR beta V segments showed up in productive rearrangements about 87% or about 30% of the time in an earlier analysis of 450 to 600 of the donors. In a later analysis, 16,951 TCR beta sequences were associated with specific HLA alleles at a false discovery rate of 0.05. A later genetic analysis associated a missense DCLRE1C variant with V-gene and J-gene trimming of TCR beta chains, and an independent cohort replicated the association. In a later analysis, HLA-associated TCR beta chains were found to be more clonally expanded and to have lower generation probabilities than equally common non-associated chains. According to a later genetic analysis, donors in an Asian-associated ancestry cluster had fewer N-insertions in productive TCRs than the approximately 690-donor mean. Most TCR sequences were seen in very few donors, while some public TCRs were found in many individuals. HLA typing was unavailable for some donors at each locus, so association tests used only the typed subset. In this cohort, only TCR beta chains were sequenced, and detectable features were limited by the absence of alpha or paired-chain data. A cluster of highly shared sequence variants was judged likely to represent a technical artifact of the sequencing pipeline. Linkage disequilibrium might explain the correlated functional status among segregating V segments, but an unknown experimental factor could not be excluded. According to the authors, the approach could potentially be generalized to other disease states and immunological phenotypes. Immune exposure information for the cohort was limited to CMV serostatus. In the study, approximately 160 TCR beta chains were listed as associated with cytomegalovirus. A later analysis found that TCR association rates varied across HLA loci, with DRB1 alleles showing the most associated TCRs and HLA-C alleles the fewest. According to a later analysis, parvovirus B19, influenza, CMV and Epstein-Barr virus appeared linked to several top co-occurrence clusters. A further reported finding was that TCR beta sequences accurately predicted the HLA-A and HLA-B alleles for most subjects in the first cohort. Because counts were too low, roughly 18 rarely observed V segments, including chromosome 9 orphons, were left out of the earlier analysis of 587 of the donors. Because the 87-base-pair reads could not distinguish some IMGT-functional V segments, including TRBV6-2 and TRBV6-3, those segments were excluded. Most CMV-associated TCR beta chains appeared to be HLA-restricted in a later analysis, and the HLA associations seemed to be driven largely by CMV exposure. In vitro tests confirmed that a few of the cytomegalovirus-associated TCR beta chains recognize cytomegalovirus antigens. The classifier was reported to diagnose cytomegalovirus status with high specificity and sensitivity in both the original cohort and the validation cohort. When HLA alleles, especially DR and DQ, strongly co-occurred, attributing TCR associations to individual alleles was difficult.

In total, 666 healthy bone marrow donors made up the cohort. At the time of sampling, all cohort members were nominally healthy, though unrecorded immune exposures were likely present. The donor was CMV seronegative and was included in the group of a few hundred seronegative cohort members. Each donor provided a peripheral blood sample, and peripheral blood mononuclear cells were used for TCR beta sequencing. The Qiagen DNeasy Blood Extraction Kit was used to extract genomic DNA from the blood cell samples. The specimen sequenced was PBMCs. This receptor chain uses TRBV5-1 and TRBJ1-4, and TRBD1 may be the D gene, going by 6 matching bases. The sequence was obtained from a man between 18 and 35 years old in good health and CMV-seronegative. The CDR3 is CASRNYRAANEKLFF. The nucleotides are TGCGCCAGCAGAAATTACAGGGCTGCTAATGAAAAACTGTTTTTT.